This T cell receptor beta chain is from a study of CD8+ T cells in alopecia areata. The CDR3 runs to 11 residues. V was clipped by 3 bases and J by 7 bases, with 4 bases between them. CDR1 is MDHEN, CDR2 SYDVKM, per germline. RNA was isolated and reverse transcribed to cDNA, the sequencing template. The repertoire was sequenced with immunoSEQ multiplex PCR; TCRdb's copy has only in-frame clones and lacks some. This sample has over 50,000 clones, with around half found just once. Researchers gathered lesional scalp punch biopsies and peripheral blood from patients with alopecia areata. The V call is TRBV28, the J call TRBJ2-1; D is undetermined. The sequence was obtained from a human donor with alopecia areata. The source material was CD8+ T cells sorted from blood, sampled at week 0. The CDR3 bases are TGTGCCAGCAGTTTTTTTAATGAGCAGTTCTTC. Its translation is CASSFFNEQFF.